This TCR beta chain was documented in a study of cytomegalovirus exposure and HLA in healthy donors. Vbeta (60) and Jbeta (13) primers were used in the PCR. Sequencing was performed with immunoSEQ multiplex PCR; in TCRdb, only in-frame clones are kept and a portion is missing. The repertoire includes some 150,000 clones, roughly 80% of them detected once, and roughly 5% sits in the top ten. V was clipped by 3 bases and J by 0 bases; unmatched bases: 4. Per the germline V gene, CDR1 is SGDLS and CDR2 is YYNGEE. The CDR3 has 15 amino acids. Findings and limits, study-wide: Some segments of the V type, notably TRBV6-2 and TRBV6-3, were excluded as indistinguishable. In vitro confirmation showed a few CMV-associated chains to be CMV antigen specific.

Details on this clone: Antigen: not known.

The origin of this receptor is a man aged 30 to 39 in good health and CMV-seronegative. Specimen: PBMCs. This rearrangement joins TRBV9 to TRBJ2-3, with TRBD2 identical over 7 bases. CDR3 DNA sequence: TGTGCCAGCAGCGAGGGGACTATTAGCACAGATACGCAGTATTTT. Its translation is CASSEGTISTDTQYF.